The 11 T cell receptor beta chains in this list originate from one sample, sequenced in a study of naive and memory T cell subsets. Study outcomes and limitations: Naive repertoires, especially CD8, held a few larger clonotypes, possibly memory cells re-expressing CD45RA.

The beta constant-region primer was an equimolar mix of two oligonucleotides covering TRBC1 and TRBC2. Four rounds of PCR amplified the ligated cDNA using nested alpha and beta constant-region primers plus SP2. TCRdb independently ran MiXCR on the UMI-ligation and nested PCR reads; one entry per CDR3 protein. Counted here are roughly 97,000 distinct CDR3 sequences, more than 12% occurring once; the ten biggest clones make up around 3%. These receptors have no identified antigens. Sequencing was carried out using naive CD8+ T cells from blood. These receptors were collected from a human donor in good health.

The genes are TRBV27 and TRBJ2-7; 12 positions match TRBD2. The CDR3 runs to 16 residues. Losses at the gene ends were 4 bases for V and 7 bases for J; bases not matched to a gene: 11. From germline, CDR1 is MNHEY and CDR2 SMNVEV (reference sequence). CDR3 sequence (DNA): TGTGCCAGCAGTTCCCTCCTCCCAGGACTAGCGGGAGAGCAGTACTTC. Amino acids: CASSSLLPGLAGEQYF.

The chain has TRBV29-1 and TRBJ2-7; tentatively, D is TRBD1 or TRBD2 (5 bases each). Trimming stripped 2 bases from V and 4 bases from J, with 18 bases between. Germline CDR1 SQVTM, CDR2 ANQGSEA. The CDR3 is 15 amino acids. DNA for the CDR3: TGCAGCGTTGAATTGGGGGTCAGGGTCAAGTACGAGCAGTACTTC. This sequence encodes CSVELGVRVKYEQYF.

This clonotype has ten or more counts. V usage is TRBV4-3 and J usage is TRBJ2-7; D gene uncertain. CDR3 size: 14 residues. The V gene lost 4 bases and the J gene lost 0 bases, with 10 bases spanning the gap. In germline, CDR1 is LGHNA, CDR2 YSLEER. CDR3 nucleotide sequence: TGCGCCAGCAGCCGGGCGGCTAACTCCTACGAGCAGTACTTC. Its protein is CASSRAANSYEQYF.

This clonotype was seen many times. The V gene is TRBV28, the J gene TRBJ2-7; 13 nucleotides agree with TRBD2. The CDR3 is 17 amino acids. Germline CDR1 MDHEN, CDR2 SYDVKM. Trimming took 4 bases from V and 4 from J; bases not matched to a gene: 10. The chain's CDR3 is CASSSWYGTSGKYEQYF. The CDR3 coding sequence is TGTGCCAGCAGTTCCTGGTACGGGACTAGCGGGAAATACGAGCAGTACTTC.

This rearrangement joins TRBV10-3 to TRBJ1-1; D not certain. Germline-derived CDR1 and CDR2 are ENHRY and SYGVKD. V dropped 10 bases and J dropped 7 bases, with 13 bases sitting between them. The CDR3 totals 11 residues. This CDR3 is CATWGAVEAFF. The DNA of the CDR3 is TGTGCCACCTGGGGAGCCGTTGAAGCTTTCTTT.

This clonotype has just a few counts. The chain couples TRBV2 to TRBJ2-1; the match to TRBD2 covers 9 bases. The ends lost 6 bases at V and 2 bases at J; junction bases unmatched: 8. The CDR3 runs to 16 residues. Germline CDR1 SNHLY, CDR2 FYNNEI. DNA for the CDR3: TGTGCCAGCAGGCTCTCGGCGGGGGGGGCCTACAATGAGCAGTTCTTC. Its translation is CASRLSAGGAYNEQFF.

V and J are TRBV11-2 and TRBJ2-7, with 11 bases aligning to TRBD1. From germline, CDR1 is SGHAT and CDR2 FQNNGV. This CDR3 is built from 15 residues. V trimming: 0 bases; J trimming: 7 bases; junction bases outside the gene matches: 5. The CDR3 DNA follows: TGTGCCAGCAGCTTAGATCAGGGACAGGGGGAAGAGCAGTACTTC. Amino acid sequence: CASSLDQGQGEEQYF. The full variable domain, its missing parts supplied by reference TRBV11-2 and TRBJ2-7, is EAGVAQSPRYKIIEKRQSVAFWCNPISGHATLYWYQQILGQGPKLLIQFQNNGVVDDSQLPKDRFSAERLKGVDSTLKIQPAKLEDSAVYLCASSLDQGQGEEQYFGPGTRLTVT.

This clonotype has at least ten counts. The V and J genes are TRBV7-9 and TRBJ1-5; D remains ambiguous. Germline V lookup: CDR1 SEHNR, CDR2 FQNEAQ (reference sequence). Deletions cut 3 bases from V and 5 bases from J, with 8 bases between. The length of the CDR3 is 13 residues. The CDR3, as DNA: TGTGCCAGCAGCTTGGGGTCTGATCAGCCCCAGCATTTT. It encodes CASSLGSDQPQHF. Full variable domain (remainder filled in from reference TRBV7-9 and TRBJ1-5): DTGVSQNPRHKITKRGQNVTFRCDPISEHNRLYWYRQTLGQGPEFLTYFQNEAQLEKSRLLSDRFSAERPKGSFSTLEIQRTEQGDSAMYLCASSLGSDQPQHFGDGTRLSIL.

This chain joins TRBV11-2 and TRBJ2-7; perhaps TRBD2 as D (6 bases). From germline, CDR1 is SGHAT and CDR2 FQNNGV. The CDR3 totals 16 residues. Trimming cost V 0 bases and J 0 bases, with 12 bases left between them. DNA for the CDR3: TGTGCCAGCAGCTTAGACGGGACTTTTAGCTCCTACGAGCAGTACTTC. Its translation: CASSLDGTFSSYEQYF.

The chain employs TRBV27 and TRBJ2-3; 13 bases match TRBD2. V lost 8 bases and J lost 5; bases outside the gene matches: 16. CDR1 is MNHEY and CDR2 is SMNVEV in the germline V gene (reference sequence). This CDR3 has 18 residues. The CDR3 DNA follows: TGTGCCAGCGGCCCCCCCCGACTAGCGGGAGGTAGTGTAGATACGCAGTATTTT. It translates to CASGPPRLAGGSVDTQYF.

The chain has TRBV29-1 and TRBJ2-3; tentatively, D is TRBD1 or TRBD2 (6 bases each). This CDR3 is 12 amino acids long. V was clipped by 4 bases and J by 5 bases, with 10 bases between them. Per the germline V gene, CDR1 is SQVTM and CDR2 is ANQGSEA. In DNA form, the CDR3 reads TGCAGCGTTGCGGCGGGACAAGATACGCAGTATTTT. This encodes CSVAAGQDTQYF.